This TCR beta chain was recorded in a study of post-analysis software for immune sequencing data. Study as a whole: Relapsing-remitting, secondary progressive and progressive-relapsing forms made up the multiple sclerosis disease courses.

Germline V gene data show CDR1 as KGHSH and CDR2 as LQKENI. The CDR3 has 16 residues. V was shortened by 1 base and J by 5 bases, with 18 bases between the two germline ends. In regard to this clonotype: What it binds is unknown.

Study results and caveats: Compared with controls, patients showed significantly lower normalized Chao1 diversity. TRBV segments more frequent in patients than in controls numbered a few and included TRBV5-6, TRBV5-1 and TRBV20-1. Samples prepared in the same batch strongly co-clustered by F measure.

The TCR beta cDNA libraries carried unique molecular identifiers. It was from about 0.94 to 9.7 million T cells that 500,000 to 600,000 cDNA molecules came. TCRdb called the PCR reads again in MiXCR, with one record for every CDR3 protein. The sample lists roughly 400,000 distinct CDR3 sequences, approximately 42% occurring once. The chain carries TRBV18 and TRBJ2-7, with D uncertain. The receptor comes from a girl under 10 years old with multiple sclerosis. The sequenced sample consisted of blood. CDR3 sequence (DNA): TGTGCCAGCTCACCACGGTTCCGAGATTTATCCGACGAGCAGTACTTC. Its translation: CASSPRFRDLSDEQYF.